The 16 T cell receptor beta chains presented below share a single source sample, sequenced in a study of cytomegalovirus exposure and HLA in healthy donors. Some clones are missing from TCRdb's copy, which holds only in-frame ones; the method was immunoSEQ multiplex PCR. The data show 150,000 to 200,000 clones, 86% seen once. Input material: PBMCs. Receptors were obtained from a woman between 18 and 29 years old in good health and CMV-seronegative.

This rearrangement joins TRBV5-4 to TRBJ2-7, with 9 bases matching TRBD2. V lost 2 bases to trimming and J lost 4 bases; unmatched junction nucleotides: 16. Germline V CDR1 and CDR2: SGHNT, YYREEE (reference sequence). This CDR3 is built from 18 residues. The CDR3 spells CASSFKIHGTSPEYEQYF. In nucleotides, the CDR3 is TGTGCCAGCAGCTTCAAAATTCATGGGACTAGCCCCGAATACGAGCAGTACTTC.

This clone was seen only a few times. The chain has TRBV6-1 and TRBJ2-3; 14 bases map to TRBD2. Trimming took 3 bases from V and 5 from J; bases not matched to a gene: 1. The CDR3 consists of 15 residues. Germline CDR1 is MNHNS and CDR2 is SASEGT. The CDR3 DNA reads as TGTGCCAGCAGTGAGGGACTAGCGGGAGTAGATACGCAGTATTTT. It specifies CASSEGLAGVDTQYF.

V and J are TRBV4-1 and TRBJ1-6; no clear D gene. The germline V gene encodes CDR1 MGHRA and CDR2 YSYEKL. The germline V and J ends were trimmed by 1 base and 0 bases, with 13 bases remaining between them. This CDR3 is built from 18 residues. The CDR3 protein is CASSQGRAKSSYNSPLHF. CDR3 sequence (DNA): TGCGCCAGCAGCCAAGGTAGAGCCAAGAGCTCCTATAATTCACCCCTCCACTTT.

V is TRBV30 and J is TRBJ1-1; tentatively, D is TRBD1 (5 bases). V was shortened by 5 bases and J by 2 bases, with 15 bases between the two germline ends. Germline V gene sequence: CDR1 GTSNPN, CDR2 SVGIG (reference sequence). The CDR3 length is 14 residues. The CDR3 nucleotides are TGTGCCTGGTCGCGGGACTACCTAAACACTGAAGCTTTCTTT. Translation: CAWSRDYLNTEAFF.

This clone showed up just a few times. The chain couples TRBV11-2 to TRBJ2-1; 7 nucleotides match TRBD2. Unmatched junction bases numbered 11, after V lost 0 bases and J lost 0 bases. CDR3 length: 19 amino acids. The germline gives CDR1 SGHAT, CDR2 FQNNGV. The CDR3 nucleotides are TGTGCCAGCAGCTTAGATCTGAGTAGCGGGTGGAGCTCCTACAATGAGCAGTTCTTC. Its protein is CASSLDLSSGWSSYNEQFF. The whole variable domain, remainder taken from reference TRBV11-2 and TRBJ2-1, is EAGVAQSPRYKIIEKRQSVAFWCNPISGHATLYWYQQILGQGPKLLIQFQNNGVVDDSQLPKDRFSAERLKGVDSTLKIQPAKLEDSAVYLCASSLDLSSGWSSYNEQFFGPGTRLTVL.

CDR3 residues: CASSAGQGGLQFF. The CDR3 coding sequence is TGTGCCAGCAGCGCCGGACAGGGGGGTTTGCAGTTCTTC. The rearrangement uses TRBV5-6 and TRBJ2-1, with TRBD1 identical over 10 bases. Looked up from germline, CDR1 is SGHDT and CDR2 is YYEEEE. The V gene end was trimmed by 4 bases and the J gene end by 12 bases; junction bases not matched to a gene: 7. This CDR3 is built from 13 residues.

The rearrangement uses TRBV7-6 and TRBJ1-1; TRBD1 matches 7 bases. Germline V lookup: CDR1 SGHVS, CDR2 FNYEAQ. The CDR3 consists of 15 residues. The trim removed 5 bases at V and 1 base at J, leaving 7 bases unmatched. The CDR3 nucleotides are TGTGCCAGCAGCACTTCACAGGGGTCGAACACTGAAGCTTTCTTT. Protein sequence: CASSTSQGSNTEAFF.

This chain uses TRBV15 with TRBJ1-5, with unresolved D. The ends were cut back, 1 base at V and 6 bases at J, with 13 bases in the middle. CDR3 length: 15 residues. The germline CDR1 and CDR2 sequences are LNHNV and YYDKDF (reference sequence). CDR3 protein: CATSRGTREGQPQHF. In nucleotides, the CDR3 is TGTGCCACCAGCAGAGGGACCCGGGAGGGTCAGCCCCAGCATTTT.

CDR3 nucleotide sequence: TGTGCCAGCAGCGAGTCTAGCGGGAGTTTCTACGAGCAGTACTTC. This sequence encodes CASSESSGSFYEQYF. The rearrangement links TRBV7-2 to TRBJ2-7; 10 positions match TRBD2. The length of the CDR3 is 15 residues. Trimming took 5 bases from V and 3 from J; bases not matched to a gene: 7. Per germline, CDR1 SGHTA and CDR2 FQGNSA.

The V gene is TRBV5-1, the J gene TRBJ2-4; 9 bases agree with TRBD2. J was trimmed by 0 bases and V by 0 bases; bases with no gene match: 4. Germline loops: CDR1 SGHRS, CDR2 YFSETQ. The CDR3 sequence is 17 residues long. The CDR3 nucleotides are TGCGCCAGCAGCTTGGTGGCGGGGGGGCAAGCCAAAAACATTCAGTACTTC. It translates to CASSLVAGGQAKNIQYF.

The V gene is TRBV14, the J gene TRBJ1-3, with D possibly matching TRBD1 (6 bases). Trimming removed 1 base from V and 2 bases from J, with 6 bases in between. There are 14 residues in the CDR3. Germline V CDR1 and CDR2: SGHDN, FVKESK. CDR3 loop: CASSQAGAGNTIYF. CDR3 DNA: TGTGCCAGCAGCCAAGCAGGGGCTGGAAACACCATATATTTT. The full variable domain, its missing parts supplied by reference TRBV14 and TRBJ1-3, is EAGVTQFPSHSVIEKGQTVTLRCDPISGHDNLYWYRRVMGKEIKFLLHFVKESKQDESGMPNNRFLAERTGGTYSTLKVQPAELEDSGVYFCASSQAGAGNTIYFGEGSWLTVV.

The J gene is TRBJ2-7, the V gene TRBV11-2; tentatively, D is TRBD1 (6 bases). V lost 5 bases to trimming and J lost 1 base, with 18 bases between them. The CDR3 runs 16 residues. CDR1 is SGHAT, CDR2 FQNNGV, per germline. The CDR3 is CASSGPPTGISYEQYF. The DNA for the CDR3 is TGTGCCAGCAGCGGACCCCCAACAGGGATTTCCTACGAGCAGTACTTC.

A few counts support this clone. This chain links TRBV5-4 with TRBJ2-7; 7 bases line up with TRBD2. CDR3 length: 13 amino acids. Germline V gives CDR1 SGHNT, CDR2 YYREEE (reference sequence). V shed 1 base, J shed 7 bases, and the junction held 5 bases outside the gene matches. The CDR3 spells CASSLTGGSEQYF. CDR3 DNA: TGTGCCAGCAGCTTGACGGGAGGATCGGAGCAGTACTTC. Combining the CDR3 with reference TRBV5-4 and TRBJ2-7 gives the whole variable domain ETGVTQSPTHLIKTRGQQVTLRCSSQSGHNTVSWYQQALGQGPQFIFQYYREEENGRGNFPPRFSGLQFPNYSSELNVNALELDDSALYLCASSLTGGSEQYFGPGTRLTVT.

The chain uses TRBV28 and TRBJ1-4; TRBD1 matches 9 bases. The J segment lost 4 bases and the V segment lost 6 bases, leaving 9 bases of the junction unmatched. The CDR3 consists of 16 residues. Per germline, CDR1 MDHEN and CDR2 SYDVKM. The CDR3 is CASRRDREYGNEKLFF. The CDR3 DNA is TGTGCCAGCAGACGGGACAGGGAATATGGTAATGAAAAACTGTTTTTT.

For the CDR3, the DNA is TGCGCCAGCAGCTTGTCTAGAACAGGGTTATCGGGGGCCAACGTCCTGACTTTC. Its protein is CASSLSRTGLSGANVLTF. J is TRBJ2-6 and V is TRBV5-1; D is possibly TRBD1 (6 bases). The CDR3 runs 18 residues. CDR1 is SGHRS, CDR2 YFSETQ, per germline. V lost 1 base, J lost 4 bases, and 18 bases lay in between.

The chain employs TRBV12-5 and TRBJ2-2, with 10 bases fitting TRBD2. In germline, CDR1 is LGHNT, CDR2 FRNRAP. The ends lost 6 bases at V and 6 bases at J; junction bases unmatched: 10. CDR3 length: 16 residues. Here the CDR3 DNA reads TGTGCTAGTGGCTCAGCGGGGGGGCTTGCCGCCGGGGAGCTGTTTTTT. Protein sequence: CASGSAGGLAAGELFF.